This T cell receptor beta chain was retrieved from a study of blood T cell repertoires in COVID-19. Whole-study context: Researchers got acute and convalescent COVID-19 samples from the United States, Italy and Spain. T cells, B-cell-depleted T cells, or PBMCs provided the cDNA or gDNA that served as material.

In the original analysis: The authors estimated nucleated cell counts from reference gene primer amplification. Repertoires were generated with immunoSEQ multiplex PCR, while TCRdb's copy carries only in-frame clones and drops some. That table furnishes V, J and clone size, whereas the DNA furnished D and trimming. Of tens of thousands of clones listed, approximately 88% were seen once; the top ten hold roughly 3.9%. The sample consisted of peripheral blood. This clonotype was sampled from a middle-aged man with active COVID-19.

In DNA, the CDR3 is TGTGCCAGCAGCCAAGAGAGTACCATTATCTCTGGGGCCAACGTCCTGACTTTC. Encoded protein: CASSQESTIISGANVLTF. This chain connects TRBV4-2 to TRBJ2-6; D remains unclear. Trimming removed 0 bases at V and 0 bases at J, with 12 bases between. Germline CDR1 LGHNA, CDR2 YNFKEQ. The CDR3 runs to 18 residues.